Following are 5 T cell receptor beta chains from one sample sequenced in a study of glioma-infiltrating T cells. TCR alpha and beta CDR3 regions were amplified from RNA using iRepertoire nested multiplex PCR. MiXCR, applied by TCRdb to the multiplex PCR reads, yields one record per CDR3 protein. The table includes approximately 190,000 distinct CDR3 sequences, around 30% detected once. The sequencing input was glioma tissue, nonneoplastic brain tissue, or PBMCs (not recorded which). The receptors here all came from a human donor with low-grade glioma or glioblastoma, undergoing nonglioma brain surgery, or in good health (not recorded which).

Turning to this clonotype: The junction departs from germline at one end; a sequencing error may be responsible. This rearrangement joins TRBV6-2 or TRBV6-3 to TRBJ1-1, with D maybe TRBD1 (5 bases). The CDR3 is 15 amino acids. The V gene's germline CDR1 is MNHEY and CDR2 SVGEGT. CDR3 nucleotides: TGTGCCAGCAGTTACTCTGGGGCCACGAACACTGAAGATTTCTTT. This codes for CASSYSGATNTEDFF.

The chain carries TRBV3-1 and TRBJ1-2; 7 bases line up with TRBD1. The CDR3 spans 16 residues. CDR1 is LGHDT, CDR2 YNNKEL, per germline (reference sequence). Trimming at V came to 6 bases and at J to 4 bases, leaving 14 bases not matched to a gene. Here the CDR3 DNA reads TGTGCCAGCAGTTTGTACGGGACAGCGCAGTTCTATGGCTACACCTTC. Protein: CASSLYGTAQFYGYTF.

This clonotype was seen repeatedly, ten times or more. This chain connects TRBV4-3 to TRBJ2-7; D is undetermined. The length of the CDR3 is 14 residues. V lost 1 base, J lost 6 bases, and 13 bases lay in between. Germline V gives CDR1 LGHNA, CDR2 YSLEER. DNA of the CDR3: TGCGCCAGCAGCCAAGGACTGGGAAACGGCGAGCAGTACTTC. Translating gives CASSQGLGNGEQYF.

This clonotype was picked up a small number of times. The chain is built from TRBV7-9 and TRBJ1-2, with D perhaps matching TRBD1 (6 bases). The CDR3 length is 14 residues. Germline CDR1 is SEHNR and CDR2 is FQNEAQ (reference sequence). V was shortened by 7 bases and J by 8 bases, with 20 bases between the two germline ends. The CDR3 region is CASKLINREEGYTF. CDR3 bases: TGTGCCAGCAAGCTTATTAACAGGGAGGAGGGCTACACCTTC.

Turning to this clonotype: Its ends do not fully match the called genes, so a read error is possible. The rearrangement joins TRBV20-1 to TRBJ1-1, with D hard to call. The CDR3 is 14 residues long. Per the germline V gene, CDR1 is DFQATT and CDR2 is SNEGSKA (reference sequence). This CDR3 is CSAPVQAMSTEAFF. CDR3 in DNA: TGCAGTGCTCCGGTCCAAGCAATGAGCACTGAAGCTTTCTTC.